This T cell receptor (beta chain) was recovered during a study of T cells after yellow fever vaccination. This clonotype was detected many times. Its antigen remains unidentified. TCR cDNA, made by 5'RACE template switching, carried an added universal primer site and UMIs. TCRdb re-analysed the 5' RACE reads in MiXCR, keeping a single row per CDR3 protein. There are about 330,000 distinct CDR3 sequences in the sample; 6.8% occur only once, and roughly a sixth lies in the top ten. The CDR3 consists of 14 residues. The V and J ends lost 10 bases and 4 bases respectively, with 19 bases between them. Per the germline V gene, CDR1 is LNHNV and CDR2 is YYDKDF (reference sequence). Regarding the study as a whole: Abundant clonotypes from the bulk population could get into FACS-sorted repertoires as contaminants. Clonotype sharing between CD4 and CD8 compartments was small.

The chain uses TRBV15 and TRBJ2-5, with a tentative D call TRBD2 (5 bases). The TCR was taken from a man younger than 35 who received the YFV17D yellow fever vaccine. The sequenced sample was PBMCs, obtained more than 35 days after the first yellow fever vaccination. CDR3 in amino acids: CANHQSGLAETQYF. The CDR3 DNA sequence: TGTGCCAACCACCAGTCGGGGTTAGCAGAGACCCAGTACTTC.